The text below deals with one TCR beta chain. Under the authors' procedure: For nucleated cells, counts were estimated from reference gene primer amplification. Profiled with immunoSEQ multiplex PCR; TCRdb holds only in-frame clones, not every one. V and J calls and clone size come straight from that table; D and trimming were deduced from the DNA. This table has 70,000 to 95,000 clones, almost 80% appearing once. The data derive from a study of blood T cell repertoires in COVID-19. Study-level information: The United States, Italy and Spain supplied acute and convalescent COVID-19 samples. T cells, B-cell-depleted T cells, or PBMCs provided the cDNA or gDNA that served as material.

Germline values: CDR1 SGHNT, CDR2 YYREEE (reference sequence). With V trimmed by 4 bases and J by 1 base, 6 bases remained unmatched. The CDR3 runs to 16 residues. This chain connects TRBV5-4 to TRBJ2-2; 8 bases match TRBD1. The TCR sequence derives from a human donor in a cohort sampled during active COVID-19. Sequenced material: peripheral blood. CDR3: CASSTGQGRNTGELFF. Written as DNA, the CDR3 is TGTGCCAGCAGCACCGGACAGGGAAGGAACACCGGGGAGCTGTTTTTT. Drawing the rest from reference TRBV5-4 and TRBJ2-2, the complete variable domain is ETGVTQSPTHLIKTRGQQVTLRCSSQSGHNTVSWYQQALGQGPQFIFQYYREEENGRGNFPPRFSGLQFPNYSSELNVNALELDDSALYLCASSTGQGRNTGELFFGEGSRLTVL.